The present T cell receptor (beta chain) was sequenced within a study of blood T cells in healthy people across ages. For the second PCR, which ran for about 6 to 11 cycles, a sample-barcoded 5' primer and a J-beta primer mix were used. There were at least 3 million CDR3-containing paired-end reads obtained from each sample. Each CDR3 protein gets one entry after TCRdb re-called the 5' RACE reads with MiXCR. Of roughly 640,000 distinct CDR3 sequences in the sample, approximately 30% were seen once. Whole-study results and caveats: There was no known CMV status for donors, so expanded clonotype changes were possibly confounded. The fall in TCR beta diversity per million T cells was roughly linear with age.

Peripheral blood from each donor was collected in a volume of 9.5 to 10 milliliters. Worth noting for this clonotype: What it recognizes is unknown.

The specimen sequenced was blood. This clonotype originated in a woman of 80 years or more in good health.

The CDR3 region is CASSPQTRSQFF. For the CDR3, the DNA is TGTGCCAGCAGTCCCCAAACACGGTCGCAGTTCTTC. The chain links TRBV7-9 to TRBJ2-1; unclear D gene. Per the germline V gene, CDR1 is SEHNR and CDR2 is FQNEAQ (reference sequence). Deletions cut 6 bases from V and 12 bases from J, with 15 bases between. CDR3 length equals 12 residues.